The 7 T cell receptor beta chains presented below share a single source sample, sequenced in a study of T cells in tuberculosis. Clones were sequenced by immunoSEQ multiplex PCR, and TCRdb holds only the in-frame ones, with some missing. The table includes approximately 100,000 clones, more than 75% detected once. Thawed, overnight-rested PBMC were stained with GMM-loaded CD1B tetramer, viability dye and anti-CD3, then sorted. The CD1B tetramers carried C32 glucose monomycolate purified from Rhodococcus equi. The sample was CD1b-GMM tetramer-negative cells sorted from PBMCs. These receptors came from an adult woman with latent tuberculosis.

The genes are TRBV6-5 and TRBJ1-2; D unresolved. V was cut by 0 bases and J by 0 bases, with 8 bases left in between. The germline V gene has CDR1 MNHEY and CDR2 SVGAGI. CDR3 size: 15 residues. The CDR3, as DNA: TGTGCCAGCAGTTACTCCGCGGAGGCTAACTATGGCTACACCTTC. As protein: CASSYSAEANYGYTF.

The V call is TRBV18, the J call TRBJ2-7; D might be TRBD1 (6 bases). Germline CDR1 is KGHSH and CDR2 is LQKENI. V lost 5 bases and J 6 bases, leaving 14 bases between the germline ends. The CDR3 sequence is 13 residues long. The CDR3 bases are TGTGCCAGCTCAAACAACCCAGGGGTCGAGCAGTACGTC. This sequence encodes CASSNNPGVEQYV.

The chain employs TRBV6-1 and TRBJ2-5; D is perhaps TRBD2 (6 bases). Trimming cost V 1 base and J 5 bases, with 11 bases left between them. Germline V gene lookup returns CDR1 MNHNS and CDR2 SASEGT. CDR3 length: 14 residues. DNA for the CDR3: TGTGCCAGCAGTGAAGGGAGGGTGGGGGAGACCCAGTACTTC. It yields the protein CASSEGRVGETQYF.

The genes are TRBV19 and TRBJ1-2; no firm D call. CDR1 is LNHDA and CDR2 is SQIVND in the germline V gene (reference sequence). The CDR3 sequence is 13 residues long. V gave up 4 bases and J gave up 7 bases, with 13 bases separating them. CDR3 amino acids: CASSTVPPGGYTF. Written as DNA, the CDR3 is TGTGCCAGTAGTACGGTCCCCCCCGGTGGCTACACCTTC.

The V gene is TRBV7-6, the J gene TRBJ2-3; 10 bases are a match to TRBD2. CDR3 length equals 17 residues. The germline CDR1 and CDR2 sequences are SGHVS and FNYEAQ. V was clipped by 1 base and J by 4 bases; unmatched bases: 8. The CDR3 region has the DNA TGTGCCAGCAGCTTAGTGGTTAGCGGGGGGAGAGCAGATACGCAGTATTTT. It translates to CASSLVVSGGRADTQYF.

This sequence joins TRBV29-1 and TRBJ1-5; D gene ambiguous. Germline V gene data show CDR1 as SQVTM and CDR2 as ANQGSEA. The V end was cut by 4 bases, the J end by 0 bases, with 10 bases between. CDR3 length equals 14 residues. CDR3 region: CSVVGVGSNQPQHF. The CDR3 nucleotides are TGCAGCGTTGTGGGAGTGGGTAGCAATCAGCCCCAGCATTTT.

This chain connects TRBV30 to TRBJ1-5; D might be TRBD1 (5 bases). This CDR3 has 15 residues. V was pared by 3 bases and J by 2 bases, with 14 bases between. Germline V CDR1 and CDR2: GTSNPN, SVGIG (reference sequence). Here the CDR3 DNA reads TGTGCCTGGAGACCGGGGGGAGAGGGCAATCAGCCCCAGCATTTT. This codes for CAWRPGGEGNQPQHF.